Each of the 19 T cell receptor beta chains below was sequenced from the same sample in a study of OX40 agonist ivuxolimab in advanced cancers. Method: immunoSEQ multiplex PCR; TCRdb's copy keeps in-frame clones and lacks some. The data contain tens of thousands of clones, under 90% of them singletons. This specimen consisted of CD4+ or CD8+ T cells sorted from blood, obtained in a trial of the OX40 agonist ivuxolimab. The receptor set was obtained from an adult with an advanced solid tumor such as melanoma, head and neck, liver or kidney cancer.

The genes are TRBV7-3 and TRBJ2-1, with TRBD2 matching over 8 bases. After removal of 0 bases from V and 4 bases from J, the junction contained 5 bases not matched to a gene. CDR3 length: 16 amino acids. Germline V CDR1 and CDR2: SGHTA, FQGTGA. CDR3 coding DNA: TGTGCCAGCAGCTTAACGTTGGCTAGCGGGTACAATGAGCAGTTCTTC. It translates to CASSLTLASGYNEQFF.

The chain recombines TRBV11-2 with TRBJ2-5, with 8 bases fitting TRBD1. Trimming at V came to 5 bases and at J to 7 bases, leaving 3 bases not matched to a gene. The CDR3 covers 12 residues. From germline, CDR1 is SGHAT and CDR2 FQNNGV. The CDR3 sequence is CASSPGTGTQYF. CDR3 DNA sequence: TGTGCCAGCAGCCCAGGGACAGGGACCCAGTACTTC.

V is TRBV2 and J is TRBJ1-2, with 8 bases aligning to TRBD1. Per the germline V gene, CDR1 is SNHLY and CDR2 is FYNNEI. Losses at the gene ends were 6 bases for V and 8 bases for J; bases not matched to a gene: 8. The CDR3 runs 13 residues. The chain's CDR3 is CASSEDRAGGYTF. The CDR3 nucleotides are TGTGCCAGCAGCGAGGACAGGGCAGGGGGCTACACCTTC.

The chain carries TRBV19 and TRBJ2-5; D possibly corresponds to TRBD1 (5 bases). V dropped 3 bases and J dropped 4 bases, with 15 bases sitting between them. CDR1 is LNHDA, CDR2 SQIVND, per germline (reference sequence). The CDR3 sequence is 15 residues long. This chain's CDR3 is CASSMTATLRETQYF. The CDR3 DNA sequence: TGTGCCAGTAGTATGACAGCTACTTTAAGAGAGACCCAGTACTTC.

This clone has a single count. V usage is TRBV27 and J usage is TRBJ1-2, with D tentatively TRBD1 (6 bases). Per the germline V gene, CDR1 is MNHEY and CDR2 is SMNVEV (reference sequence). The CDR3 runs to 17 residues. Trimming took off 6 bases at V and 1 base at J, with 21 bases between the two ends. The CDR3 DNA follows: TGTGCCAGCAGGCAGGGGCCTACCCTTACCCTTAACTATGGCTACACCTTC. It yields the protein CASRQGPTLTLNYGYTF.

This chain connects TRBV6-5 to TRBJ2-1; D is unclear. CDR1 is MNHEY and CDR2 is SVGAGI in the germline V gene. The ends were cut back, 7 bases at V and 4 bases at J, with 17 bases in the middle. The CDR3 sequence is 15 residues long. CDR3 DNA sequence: TGTGCCAGCAAAACGTCCGCCCTCTGGTACAATGAGCAGTTCTTC. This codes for CASKTSALWYNEQFF.

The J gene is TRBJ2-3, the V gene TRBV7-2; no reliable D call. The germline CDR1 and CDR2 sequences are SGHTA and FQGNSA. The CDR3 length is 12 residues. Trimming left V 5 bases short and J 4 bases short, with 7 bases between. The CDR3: CASSPMADTQYF. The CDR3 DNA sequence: TGTGCCAGCAGCCCGATGGCAGATACGCAGTATTTT.

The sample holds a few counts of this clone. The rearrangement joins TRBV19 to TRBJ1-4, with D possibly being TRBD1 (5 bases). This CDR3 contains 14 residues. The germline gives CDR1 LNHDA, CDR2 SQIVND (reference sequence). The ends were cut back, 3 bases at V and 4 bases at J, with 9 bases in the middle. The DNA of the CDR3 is TGTGCCAGTAGTATCGAGGGGTTTAATGAAAAACTGTTTTTT. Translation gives CASSIEGFNEKLFF.

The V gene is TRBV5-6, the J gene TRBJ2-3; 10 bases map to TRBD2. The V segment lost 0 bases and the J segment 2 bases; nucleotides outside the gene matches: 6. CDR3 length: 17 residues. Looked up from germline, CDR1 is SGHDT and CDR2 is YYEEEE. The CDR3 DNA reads TGTGCCAGCAGCTTGGGACTAGCGGGTACCGACACAGATACGCAGTATTTT. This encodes CASSLGLAGTDTDTQYF.

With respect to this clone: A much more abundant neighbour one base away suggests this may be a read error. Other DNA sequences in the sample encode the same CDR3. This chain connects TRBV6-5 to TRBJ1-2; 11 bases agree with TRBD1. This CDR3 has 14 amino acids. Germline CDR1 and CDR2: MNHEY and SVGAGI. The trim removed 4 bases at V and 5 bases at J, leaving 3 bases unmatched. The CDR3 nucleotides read TGTGCCAGCAGTTTCGGGACAGGGGGGTATGGCTACACCTTC. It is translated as CASSFGTGGYGYTF.

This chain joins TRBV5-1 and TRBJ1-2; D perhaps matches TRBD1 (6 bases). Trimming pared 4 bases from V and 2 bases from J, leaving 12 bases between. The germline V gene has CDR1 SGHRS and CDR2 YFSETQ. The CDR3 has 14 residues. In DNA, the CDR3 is TGCGCCAGCAGCACGGCTGGGACAAACTATGGCTACACCTTC. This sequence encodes CASSTAGTNYGYTF. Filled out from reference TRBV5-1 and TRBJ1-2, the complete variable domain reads KAGVTQTPRYLIKTRGQQVTLSCSPISGHRSVSWYQQTPGQGLQFLFEYFSETQRNKGNFPGRFSGRQFSNSRSEMNVSTLELGDSALYLCASSTAGTNYGYTFGSGTRLTVV.

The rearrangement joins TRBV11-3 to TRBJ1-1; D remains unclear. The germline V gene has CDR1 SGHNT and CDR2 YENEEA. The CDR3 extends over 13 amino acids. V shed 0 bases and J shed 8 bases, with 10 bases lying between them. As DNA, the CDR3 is TGTGCCAGCAGCTTAGATCCTCGAAGGGAAGCTTTCTTT. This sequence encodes CASSLDPRREAFF.

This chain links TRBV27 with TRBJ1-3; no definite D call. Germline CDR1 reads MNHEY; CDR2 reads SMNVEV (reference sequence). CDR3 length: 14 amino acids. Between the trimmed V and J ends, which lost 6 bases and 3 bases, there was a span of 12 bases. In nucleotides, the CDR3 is TGTGCCAGCAGACCCCGAGGGAGTGGAAACACCATATATTTT. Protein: CASRPRGSGNTIYF.

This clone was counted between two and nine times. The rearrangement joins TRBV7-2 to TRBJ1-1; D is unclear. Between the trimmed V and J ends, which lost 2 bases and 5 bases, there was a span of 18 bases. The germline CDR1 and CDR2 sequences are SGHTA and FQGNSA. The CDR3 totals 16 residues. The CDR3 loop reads CASSLHPLGSGTEAFF. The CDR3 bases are TGTGCCAGCAGCTTACATCCCCTTGGCTCGGGGACTGAAGCTTTCTTT.

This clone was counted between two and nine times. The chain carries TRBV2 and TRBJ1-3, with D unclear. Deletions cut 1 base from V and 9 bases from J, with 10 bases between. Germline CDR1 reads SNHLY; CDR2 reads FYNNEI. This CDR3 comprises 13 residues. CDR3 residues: CASSEEVGITIYF. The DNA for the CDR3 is TGTGCCAGCAGTGAAGAAGTAGGGATCACCATATATTTT.

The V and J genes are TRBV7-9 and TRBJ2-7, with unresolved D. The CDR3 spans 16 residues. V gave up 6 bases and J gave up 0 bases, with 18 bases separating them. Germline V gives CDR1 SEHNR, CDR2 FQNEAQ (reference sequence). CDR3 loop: CASSYERRRPSYEQYF. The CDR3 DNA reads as TGTGCCAGCAGTTACGAGCGACGGCGACCCTCCTACGAGCAGTACTTC. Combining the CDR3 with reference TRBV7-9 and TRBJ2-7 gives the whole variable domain DTGVSQNPRHKITKRGQNVTFRCDPISEHNRLYWYRQTLGQGPEFLTYFQNEAQLEKSRLLSDRFSAERPKGSFSTLEIQRTEQGDSAMYLCASSYERRRPSYEQYFGPGTRLTVT.

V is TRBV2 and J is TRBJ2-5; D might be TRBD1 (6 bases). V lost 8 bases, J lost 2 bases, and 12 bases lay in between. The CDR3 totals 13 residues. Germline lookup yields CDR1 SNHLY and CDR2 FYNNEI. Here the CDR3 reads CASLGAGQETQYF. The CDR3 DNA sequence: TGTGCCAGCTTGGGGGCAGGGCAAGAGACCCAGTACTTC.

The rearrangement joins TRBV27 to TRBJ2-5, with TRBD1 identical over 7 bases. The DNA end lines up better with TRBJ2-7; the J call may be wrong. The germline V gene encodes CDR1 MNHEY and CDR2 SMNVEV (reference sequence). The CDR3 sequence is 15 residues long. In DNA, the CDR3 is TGTGCCAGCAGATTGGGCTTAAGACAGGGCGGCGAGCAGTACTTC. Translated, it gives CASRLGLRQGGEQYF.

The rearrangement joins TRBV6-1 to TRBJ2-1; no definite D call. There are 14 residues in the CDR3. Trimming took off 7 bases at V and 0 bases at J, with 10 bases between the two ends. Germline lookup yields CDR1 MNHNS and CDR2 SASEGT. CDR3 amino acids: CASTASRSYNEQFF. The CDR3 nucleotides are TGTGCCAGCACAGCCTCGCGCTCCTACAATGAGCAGTTCTTC.